The present entry profiles one T cell receptor beta chain with its context. This entry belongs to a study of human T cells and chemical hapten exposure. Time point given: patch test 1, 2 weeks after DPC sensitization. The treatment here: therapeutic diphenylcyclopropenone sensitization with weekly scalp DPC. Each CDR3 protein is one row after TCRdb ran MiXCR on the RACE reads. The sample includes roughly 190,000 distinct CDR3 sequences, about 22% seen only once; the top ten take approximately 6.4%. This clonotype was obtained from a woman in her forties or fifties with alopecia areata. Some clones in this sample may be carry-over from other donors' samples. The sample was whole blood, taken in connection with sensitization to the hapten diphenylcyclopropenone (DPC).

The CDR3 reads CSALLAGAKETQYF. CDR3 DNA: TGCAGTGCTCTTTTAGCGGGAGCAAAAGAGACCCAGTACTTC. The V gene is TRBV20-1, the J gene TRBJ2-5; 9 bases are shared with TRBD2. The CDR3 sequence is 14 residues long. V lost 5 bases, J lost 3 bases, and 7 bases stayed unmatched. CDR1 and CDR2 (germline): DFQATT, SNEGSKA (reference sequence).